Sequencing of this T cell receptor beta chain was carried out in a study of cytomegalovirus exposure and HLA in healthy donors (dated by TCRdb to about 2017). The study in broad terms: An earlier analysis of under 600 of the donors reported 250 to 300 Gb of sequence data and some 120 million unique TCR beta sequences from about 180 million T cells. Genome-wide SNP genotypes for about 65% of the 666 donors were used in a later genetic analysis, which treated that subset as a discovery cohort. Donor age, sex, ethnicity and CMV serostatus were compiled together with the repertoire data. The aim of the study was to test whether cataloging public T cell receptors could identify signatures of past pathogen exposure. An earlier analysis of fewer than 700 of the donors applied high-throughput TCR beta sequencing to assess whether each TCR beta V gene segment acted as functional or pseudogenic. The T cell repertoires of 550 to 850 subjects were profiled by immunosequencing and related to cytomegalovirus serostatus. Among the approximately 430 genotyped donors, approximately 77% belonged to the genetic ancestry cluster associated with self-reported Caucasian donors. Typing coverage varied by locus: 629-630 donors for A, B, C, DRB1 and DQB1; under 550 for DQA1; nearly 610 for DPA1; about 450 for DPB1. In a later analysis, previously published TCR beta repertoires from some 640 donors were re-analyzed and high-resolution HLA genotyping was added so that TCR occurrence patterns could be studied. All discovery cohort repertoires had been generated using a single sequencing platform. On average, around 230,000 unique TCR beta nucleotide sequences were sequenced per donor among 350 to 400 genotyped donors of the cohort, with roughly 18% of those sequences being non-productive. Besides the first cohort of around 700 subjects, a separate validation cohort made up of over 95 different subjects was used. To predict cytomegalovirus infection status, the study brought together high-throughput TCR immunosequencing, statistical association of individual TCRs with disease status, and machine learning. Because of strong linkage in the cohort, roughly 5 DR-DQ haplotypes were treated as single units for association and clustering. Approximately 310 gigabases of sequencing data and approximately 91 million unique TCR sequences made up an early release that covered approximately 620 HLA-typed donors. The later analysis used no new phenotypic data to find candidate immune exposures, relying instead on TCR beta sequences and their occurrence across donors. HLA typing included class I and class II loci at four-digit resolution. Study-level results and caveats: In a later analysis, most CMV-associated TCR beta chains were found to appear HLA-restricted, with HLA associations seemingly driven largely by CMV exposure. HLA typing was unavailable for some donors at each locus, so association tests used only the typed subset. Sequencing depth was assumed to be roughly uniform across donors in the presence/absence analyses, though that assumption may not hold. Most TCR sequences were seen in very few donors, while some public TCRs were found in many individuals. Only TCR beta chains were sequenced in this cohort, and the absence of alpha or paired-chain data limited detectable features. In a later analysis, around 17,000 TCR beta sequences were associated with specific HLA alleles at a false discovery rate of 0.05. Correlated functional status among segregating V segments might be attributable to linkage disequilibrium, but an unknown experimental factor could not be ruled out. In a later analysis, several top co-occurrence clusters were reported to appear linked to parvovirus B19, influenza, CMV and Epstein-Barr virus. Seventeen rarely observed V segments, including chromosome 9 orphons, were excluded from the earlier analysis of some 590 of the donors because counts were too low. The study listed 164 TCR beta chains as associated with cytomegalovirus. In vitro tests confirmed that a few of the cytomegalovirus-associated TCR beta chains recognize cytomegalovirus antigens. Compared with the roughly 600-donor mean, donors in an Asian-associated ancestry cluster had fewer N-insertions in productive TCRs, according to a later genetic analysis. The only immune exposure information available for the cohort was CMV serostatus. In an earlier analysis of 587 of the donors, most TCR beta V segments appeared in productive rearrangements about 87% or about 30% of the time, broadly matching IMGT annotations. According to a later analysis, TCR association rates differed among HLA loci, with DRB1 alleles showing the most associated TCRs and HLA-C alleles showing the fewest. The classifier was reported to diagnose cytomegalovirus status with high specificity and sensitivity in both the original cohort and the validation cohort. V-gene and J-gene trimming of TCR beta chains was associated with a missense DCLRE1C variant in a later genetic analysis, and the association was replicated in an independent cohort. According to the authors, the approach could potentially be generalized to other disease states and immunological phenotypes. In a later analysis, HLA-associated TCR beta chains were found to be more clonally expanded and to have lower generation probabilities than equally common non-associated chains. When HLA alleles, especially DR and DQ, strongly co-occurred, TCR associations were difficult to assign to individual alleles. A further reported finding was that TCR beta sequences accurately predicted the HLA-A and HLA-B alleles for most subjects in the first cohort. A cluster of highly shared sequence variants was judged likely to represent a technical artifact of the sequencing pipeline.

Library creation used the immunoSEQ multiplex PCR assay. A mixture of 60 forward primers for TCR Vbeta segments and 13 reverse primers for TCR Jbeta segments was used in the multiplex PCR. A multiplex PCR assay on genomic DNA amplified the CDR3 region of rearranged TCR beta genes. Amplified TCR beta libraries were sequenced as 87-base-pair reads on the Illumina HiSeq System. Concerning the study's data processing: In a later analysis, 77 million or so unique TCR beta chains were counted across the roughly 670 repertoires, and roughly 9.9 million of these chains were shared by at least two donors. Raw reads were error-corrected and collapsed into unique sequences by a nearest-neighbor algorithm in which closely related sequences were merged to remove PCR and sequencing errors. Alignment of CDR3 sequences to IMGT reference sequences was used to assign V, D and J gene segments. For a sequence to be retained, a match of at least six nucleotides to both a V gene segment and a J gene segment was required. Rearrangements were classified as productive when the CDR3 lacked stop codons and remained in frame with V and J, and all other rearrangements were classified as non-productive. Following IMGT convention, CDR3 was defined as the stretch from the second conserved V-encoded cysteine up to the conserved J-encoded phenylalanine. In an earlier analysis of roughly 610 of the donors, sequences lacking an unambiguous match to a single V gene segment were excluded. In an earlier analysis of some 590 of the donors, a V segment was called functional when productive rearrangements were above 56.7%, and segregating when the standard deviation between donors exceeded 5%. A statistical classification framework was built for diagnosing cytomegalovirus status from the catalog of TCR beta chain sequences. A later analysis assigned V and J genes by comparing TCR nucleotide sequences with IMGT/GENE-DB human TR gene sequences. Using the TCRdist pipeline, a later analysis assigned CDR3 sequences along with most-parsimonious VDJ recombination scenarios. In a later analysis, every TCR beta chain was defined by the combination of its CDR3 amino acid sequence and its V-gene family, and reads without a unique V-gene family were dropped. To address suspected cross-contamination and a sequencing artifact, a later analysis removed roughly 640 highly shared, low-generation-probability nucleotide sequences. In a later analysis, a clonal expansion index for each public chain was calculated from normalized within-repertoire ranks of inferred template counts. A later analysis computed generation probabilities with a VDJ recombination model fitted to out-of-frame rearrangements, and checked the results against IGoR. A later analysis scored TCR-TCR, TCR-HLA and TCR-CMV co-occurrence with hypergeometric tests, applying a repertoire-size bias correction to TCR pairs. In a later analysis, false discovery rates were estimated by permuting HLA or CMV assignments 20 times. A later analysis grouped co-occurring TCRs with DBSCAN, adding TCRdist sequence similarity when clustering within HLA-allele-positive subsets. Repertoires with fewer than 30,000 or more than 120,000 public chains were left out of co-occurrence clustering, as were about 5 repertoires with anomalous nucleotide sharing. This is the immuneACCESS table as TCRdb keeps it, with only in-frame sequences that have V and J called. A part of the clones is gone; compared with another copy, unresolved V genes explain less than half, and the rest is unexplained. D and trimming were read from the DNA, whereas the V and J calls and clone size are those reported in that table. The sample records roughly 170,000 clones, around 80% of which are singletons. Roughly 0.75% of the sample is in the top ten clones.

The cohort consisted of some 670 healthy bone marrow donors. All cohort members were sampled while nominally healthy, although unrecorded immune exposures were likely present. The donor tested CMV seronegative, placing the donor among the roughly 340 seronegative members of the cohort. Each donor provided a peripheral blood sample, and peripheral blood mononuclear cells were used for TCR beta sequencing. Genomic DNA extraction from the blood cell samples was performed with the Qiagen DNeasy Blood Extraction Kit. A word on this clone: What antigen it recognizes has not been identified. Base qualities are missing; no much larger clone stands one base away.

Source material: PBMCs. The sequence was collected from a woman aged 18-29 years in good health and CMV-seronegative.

The CDR3 region reads CASTQSGGRGEAFF. The DNA sequence reads TGTGCCAGCACCCAATCAGGGGGAAGGGGTGAAGCTTTCTTT. The sequence joins TRBV27 to TRBJ1-1, with TRBD1 matching 7 junction bases. The cysteine opens and the phenylalanine closes a CDR3 of 14 amino acids. The CDR3 DNA has 42 bases and is translated from base 1. V is cut back by 7 bases and J by 7 bases, with 12 bases in the junction unmatched. According to the germline V gene (reference sequence), CDR1 reads MNHEY and CDR2 reads SMNVEV.